The T cell receptor beta chain under discussion was sequenced for a study of T cell clones after liver transplantation. The CDR3 has 14 residues. V was clipped by 7 bases and J by 1 base; unmatched bases: 2. CDR1 and CDR2 (germline): SQVTM, ANQGSEA. TCRdb's table, derived via immunoSEQ multiplex PCR, lists solely in-frame clones and lacks some. The sample contains 95,000 to 130,000 clones, about nine tenths of which appear only once. Only a few counts were recorded for this clone. This sample comprised CD4+ T cells from blood, obtained 12 months after liver transplant. V gene TRBV29-1 combines with J gene TRBJ2-3; 13 positions match TRBD2. The sequence derives from a human patient who received a liver transplant. The graft donor may account for some of the T cells. The CDR3 spells CSAGLAGGTDTQYF. CDR3 in DNA: TGCAGCGCAGGACTAGCGGGAGGCACAGATACGCAGTATTTT.